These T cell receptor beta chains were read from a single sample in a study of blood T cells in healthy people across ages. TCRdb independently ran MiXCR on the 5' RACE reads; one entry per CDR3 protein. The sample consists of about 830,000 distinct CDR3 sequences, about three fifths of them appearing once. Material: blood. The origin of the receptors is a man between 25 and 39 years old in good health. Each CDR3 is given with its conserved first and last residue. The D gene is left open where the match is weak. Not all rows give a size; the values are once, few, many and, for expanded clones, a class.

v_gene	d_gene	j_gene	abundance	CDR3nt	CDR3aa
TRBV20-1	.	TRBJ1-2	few	TGCAGTGCTAGAGATCTTGACACATGGGATGGCTACACCTTC	CSARDLDTWDGYTF
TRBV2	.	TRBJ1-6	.	TGTGCCAGCATTCTTACAGGGCGGTCACCCCTCCACTTT	CASILTGRSPLHF
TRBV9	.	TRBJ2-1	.	TGTGCCAGCAGCGCCCGACCGGGAGCCACCTACAATGAGCAGTTCTTC	CASSARPGATYNEQFF
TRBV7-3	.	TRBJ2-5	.	TGTGCCAGCAGCCTCTCCTCACAAGAGCAGTACTTC	CASSLSSQEQYF
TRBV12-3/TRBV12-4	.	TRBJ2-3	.	TGTGCCAGCAGTTTAGGGCGCACGCAGTATTTT	CASSLGRTQYF
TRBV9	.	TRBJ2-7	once	TGTGCCAGCAGCGTCAGCCCCCAGGAGGTTGCGGACGAGCAGTACTTC	CASSVSPQEVADEQYF
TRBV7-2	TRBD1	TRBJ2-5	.	TGTGCCAGCAGCTCCCAAACAGGGGGCGGGGGTGAGCAGTACTTC	CASSSQTGGGGEQYF
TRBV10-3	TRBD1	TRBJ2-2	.	TGTGCCATCAGTACGGGACAGGGTACGAACACCGGGGAGCTGTTTTTT	CAISTGQGTNTGELFF
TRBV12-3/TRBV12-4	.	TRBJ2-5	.	TGTGCCAGCAGTTTGGGAAGTGAGTGGCTTGGAGAGACCCAGTACTTC	CASSLGSEWLGETQYF
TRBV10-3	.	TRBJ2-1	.	TGTGCCATCAGTGAGTCTGCAGGCTTTGAGCAGTTCTTC	CAISESAGFEQFF
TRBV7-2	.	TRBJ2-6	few	TGTGCCAGCAGCCGCCGGGGTACAACAAGGTCTGGGGCCAACGTCCTGACTTTC	CASSRRGTTRSGANVLTF
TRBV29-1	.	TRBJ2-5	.	TGCAGCGTTGAACCCGTCTCCGGGAGTAGAGGCAAGCAGTACTTC	CSVEPVSGSRGKQYF
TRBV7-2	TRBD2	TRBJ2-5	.	TGTGCCAGCAGCTCCCAGGGACTACAGGAGCAGTACTTC	CASSSQGLQEQYF
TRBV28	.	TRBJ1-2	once	TGTGCCATCGCCGACATGTTCCTTTATGGCTACACCTTC	CAIADMFLYGYTF
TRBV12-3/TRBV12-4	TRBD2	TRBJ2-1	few	TGTGCCAGCACCCTCCGGGGACTAGCGGTGGGGGGTGAGCAGTTCTTC	CASTLRGLAVGGEQFF
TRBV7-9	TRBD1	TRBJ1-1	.	TGTGCCAGCAGCTCTCAGGGGGTACGAACTGAAGCTTTCTTT	CASSSQGVRTEAFF
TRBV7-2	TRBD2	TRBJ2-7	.	TGTGCCAGCAGCGGCAATTTGGGGACTAGCGGGGCCTCCTACGAGCAGTACTTC	CASSGNLGTSGASYEQYF
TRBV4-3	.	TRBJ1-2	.	TGCGCCAGCAGCCAAGAATCGACAGGAGGTGGCTACACCTTC	CASSQESTGGGYTF
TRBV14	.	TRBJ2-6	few	TGTGCCAGCAGCCATTGGAGCTCCCCTGGGGCCAACGTCCTGACTTTC	CASSHWSSPGANVLTF
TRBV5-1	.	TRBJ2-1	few	TGCGCCAGCAGCCCCGGGGCGGACTCCTACAATGAGCAGTTCTTC	CASSPGADSYNEQFF
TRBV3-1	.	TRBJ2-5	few	TGTGCCAGCAGCCAAGCTTTGATCAACCAAGAGACCCAGTACTTC	CASSQALINQETQYF
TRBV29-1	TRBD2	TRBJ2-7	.	TGCAGCGTTGAACTCAGGGAGGGGCAGTACTTC	CSVELREGQYF